The following is a TCR beta chain sequence with its context. Its antigen remains unknown. This sample was included in a study of cytomegalovirus exposure and HLA in healthy donors. Overall study: The 110 or so validation repertoires were produced on the same platform as the 650 to 800 repertoires of the first cohort. This was reported in a later analysis. Broader study findings: Cytomegalovirus status was reportedly diagnosed by the classifier with high sensitivity and specificity. The authors enumerated over 150 TCR beta chains as linked to cytomegalovirus. It was confirmed in vitro that a few of the CMV-associated chains were specific for CMV antigens.

In germline, CDR1 is SGHVS, CDR2 FQNEAQ. The V segment lost 3 bases and the J segment 4 bases; nucleotides outside the gene matches: 4. The CDR3 spans 14 residues. Using immunoSEQ multiplex PCR, the repertoire was profiled, and TCRdb retains in-frame clones only, with some absent. The sample has under 50,000 clones, approximately 93% seen once. The sample comprised PBMCs. The sequence derives from a woman between 18 and 29 years old in good health and CMV-seropositive. V and J are TRBV7-8 and TRBJ2-7, with TRBD1 matching 9 bases. The CDR3 is CASSLGTGLYEQYF. The CDR3 DNA is TGTGCCAGCAGCTTGGGGACAGGGCTATACGAGCAGTACTTC.